The present T cell receptor (beta chain) was sequenced within a study of blood T cell repertoires in COVID-19. Study context: Acute-phase and convalescent COVID-19 samples originated in the United States, Italy and Spain. Sample material is recorded as cDNA or gDNA derived from T cells, B-cell-depleted T cells, or PBMCs.

Participants came from 24 US areas, aged about 18 to 90 years. In the study's own analysis: Nucleated cell number was recorded as an estimate derived from reference gene primer amplification. Profiling relied on immunoSEQ multiplex PCR, and the TCRdb table lists in-frame clones only, not all of them. The DNA was the basis for D and trimming; V, J and clone size are from that table. The repertoire holds approximately 310,000 clones, with 80% to 90% as singletons. The receptor was isolated from a man aged 30 to 39 who had recovered from COVID-19. Sequenced: PBMCs or T cells enriched from blood (not recorded which).

CDR3 residues: CAISGGLQETQYF. CDR3 nucleotide sequence: TGTGCCATCAGTGGGGGACTACAAGAGACCCAGTACTTC. The chain carries TRBV10-3 and TRBJ2-5; 7 nucleotides line up with TRBD2. Germline CDR1 is ENHRY and CDR2 is SYGVKD. J lost 2 bases, V lost 4 bases, and 1 base had no gene match. CDR3 length: 13 residues.